The 11 T cell receptor beta chains in this list originate from one sample, sequenced in a study of cytomegalovirus exposure and HLA in healthy donors. Profiled with immunoSEQ multiplex PCR; TCRdb holds only in-frame clones, not every one. The sample holds roughly 300,000 clones; approximately 90% are singletons and the top ten take roughly 1.2%. The sample was PBMCs. Every receptor here comes from a woman in her twenties or thirties in good health and CMV-seropositive.

V and J are TRBV5-4 and TRBJ2-3; 15 positions match TRBD2. The CDR3 contains 17 residues. With 4 bases clipped from V and 5 bases from J, the junction kept 8 bases outside the gene matches. Germline loops: CDR1 SGHNT, CDR2 YYREEE (reference sequence). The CDR3 spells CASSVWGLAGGRDTQYF. CDR3 sequence (DNA): TGTGCCAGCAGCGTCTGGGGACTAGCGGGGGGCCGAGATACGCAGTATTTT.

This clone was counted once. CDR3 protein: CASSPSTGTVSYEQYF. CDR3 DNA sequence: TGCGCCAGCAGCCCCTCGACCGGGACAGTCTCCTACGAGCAGTACTTC. V gene TRBV5-1 combines with J gene TRBJ2-7; 7 bases map to TRBD1. This CDR3 region has 16 residues. With V trimmed by 4 bases and J by 0 bases, 10 bases remained unmatched. Germline CDR1 is SGHRS and CDR2 is YFSETQ.

The chain has TRBV28 and TRBJ2-3, with 14 bases fitting TRBD2. This CDR3 comprises 17 residues. V dropped 5 bases and J dropped 5; count of bases not matched to a gene: 9. CDR1 is MDHEN, CDR2 SYDVKM, per germline. The CDR3, as DNA: TGTGCCAGCAGTCCCGTAAGACTAGCGGGGGGGCAAGATACGCAGTATTTT. Translation gives CASSPVRLAGGQDTQYF.

A note on this clone: Sequence at one end of the junction differs from germline and may be a read error. The chain couples TRBV5-4 to TRBJ1-3, with a possible D match to TRBD1 (5 bases). The CDR3 sequence is 12 residues long. Germline V gene lookup returns CDR1 SGHNT and CDR2 YYREEE (reference sequence). CDR3 in amino acids: CASSLTPGPHFF. CDR3 nucleotides: TGTGCCAGCAGCTTGACCCCAGGGCCCCACTTCTTT.

This clone occurred a few times. The chain links TRBV5-4 to TRBJ2-2; no reliable D call. V was trimmed by 10 bases and J by 7 bases, leaving 5 bases between them. This CDR3 has 9 residues. Germline CDR1 SGHNT, CDR2 YYREEE (reference sequence). This CDR3 is CAAGGELFF. The CDR3 DNA reads TGTGCCGCCGGCGGGGAGCTGTTTTTT.

The CDR3 region is CSARDSGEQFF. In DNA form, the CDR3 reads TGCAGTGCTAGAGATAGTGGTGAGCAGTTCTTC. J is TRBJ2-1 and V is TRBV20-1; D call uncertain. Germline CDR1 is DFQATT and CDR2 is SNEGSKA (reference sequence). V was trimmed by 0 bases and J by 9 bases, leaving 6 bases between them. The CDR3 totals 11 residues.

This rearrangement joins TRBV5-6 to TRBJ2-1; D remains unclear. The CDR3 has 13 residues. V was shortened by 4 bases and J by 5 bases, with 10 bases between the two germline ends. The germline gives CDR1 SGHDT, CDR2 YYEEEE. Here the CDR3 DNA reads TGTGCCAGCAGCATTGGCCTAGACAATGAGCAGTTCTTC. It is translated as CASSIGLDNEQFF.

The chain combines TRBV5-4 with TRBJ2-3; tentatively, D is TRBD2 (7 bases). The V gene lost 4 bases and the J gene lost 5 bases, with 14 bases spanning the gap. The V gene's germline CDR1 is SGHNT and CDR2 YYREEE (reference sequence). This CDR3 has 14 amino acids. CDR3 sequence (DNA): TGTGCCAGCAGCGGCCGGGGGGCTGGAGATACGCAGTATTTT. Protein sequence: CASSGRGAGDTQYF. The full variable domain, rest sourced from reference TRBV5-4 and TRBJ2-3, is ETGVTQSPTHLIKTRGQQVTLRCSSQSGHNTVSWYQQALGQGPQFIFQYYREEENGRGNFPPRFSGLQFPNYSSELNVNALELDDSALYLCASSGRGAGDTQYFGPGTRLTVL.

This rearrangement joins TRBV9 to TRBJ2-7; no definite D call. Per the germline V gene, CDR1 is SGDLS and CDR2 is YYNGEE. V lost 0 bases, J lost 3 bases, and 4 bases lay in between. CDR3 length equals 12 residues. CDR3 nucleotide sequence: TGTGCCAGCAGCGTAGGGGACTACGAGCAGTACTTC. It codes for CASSVGDYEQYF.

This chain connects TRBV4-1 to TRBJ2-4; D not certain. The CDR3 has 16 amino acids. The germline CDR1 and CDR2 sequences are MGHRA and YSYEKL. V gave up 4 bases and J gave up 0 bases, with 13 bases separating them. CDR3 protein: CASSPRLNLAKNIQYF. CDR3 nucleotides: TGCGCCAGCAGCCCCCGACTCAACCTAGCCAAAAACATTCAGTACTTC.

The chain joins TRBV28 to TRBJ2-3; D assignment may be TRBD1 or TRBD2 (6 bases each). The germline V gene encodes CDR1 MDHEN and CDR2 SYDVKM. The length of the CDR3 is 14 residues. Trimming took 2 bases from V and 6 from J, leaving 12 bases between them. CDR3 amino acids: CASSLPGDLDTQYF. CDR3 in DNA: TGTGCCAGCAGTTTACCAGGGGACTTGGATACGCAGTATTTT.